The present entry profiles one T cell receptor beta chain with its context. Its antigen is still unknown. This sample is drawn from a study of regulatory T cells in long-lasting Graves disease. With iRepertoire HTBI primers and Arm-PCR of CDR3 regions, TCR beta libraries were built. One entry per CDR3 protein results from TCRdb running MiXCR on the multiplex PCR reads. The sample has 350,000 to 550,000 distinct CDR3 sequences, 15% to 20% seen once; the top ten hold approximately 22%. Indicated time point: newly diagnosed GD, antithyroid drugs for less than 3 months. PBMC-extracted RNA yielded the TCR library. This CDR3 has 12 residues. Per the germline V gene, CDR1 is DFQATT and CDR2 is SNEGSKA (reference sequence). Findings and limits, study-wide: Accuracy may have suffered from the small sample size. Reduced TCR diversity was observed in persistent Graves' patients versus newly diagnosed patients.

These same data were also listed under a study on T cells in Graves' hyperthyroidism and ophthalmopathy.

The sequenced sample was peripheral blood mononuclear cells (PBMCs), obtained at new diagnosis, from a patient treated with antithyroid drugs. The chain employs TRBV20-1 and TRBJ2-1; 9 positions match TRBD1. Judging by the DNA end, TRBJ2-5 fits better; the J call may be wrong. The receptor comes from a woman aged 18-30 years with Graves disease. CDR3 bases: TGCAGTGCTGGGGACAGGGAAGAGACCCAGTACTTC. Its protein is CSAGDREETQYF.